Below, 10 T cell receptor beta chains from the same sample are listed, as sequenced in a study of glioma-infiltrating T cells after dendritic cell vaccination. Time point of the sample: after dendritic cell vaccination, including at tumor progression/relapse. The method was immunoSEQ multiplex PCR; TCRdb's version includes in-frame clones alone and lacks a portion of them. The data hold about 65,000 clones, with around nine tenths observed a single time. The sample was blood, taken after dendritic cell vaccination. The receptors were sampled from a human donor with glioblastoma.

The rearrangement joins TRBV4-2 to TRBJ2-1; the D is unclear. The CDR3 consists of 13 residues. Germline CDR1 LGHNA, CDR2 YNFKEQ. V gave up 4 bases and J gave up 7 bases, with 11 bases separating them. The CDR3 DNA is TGTGCCAGCAGCCCCACCGAGGAGAATGAGCAGTTCTTC. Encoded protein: CASSPTEENEQFF.

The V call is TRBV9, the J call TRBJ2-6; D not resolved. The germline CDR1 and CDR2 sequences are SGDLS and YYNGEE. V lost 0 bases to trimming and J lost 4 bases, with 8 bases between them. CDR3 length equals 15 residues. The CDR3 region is CASSVDLRGANVLTF. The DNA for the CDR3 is TGTGCCAGCAGCGTAGATCTGCGAGGGGCCAACGTCCTGACTTTC. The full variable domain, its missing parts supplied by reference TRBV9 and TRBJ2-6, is DSGVTQTPKHLITATGQRVTLRCSPRSGDLSVYWYQQSLDQGLQFLIQYYNGEERAKGNILERFSAQQFPDLHSELNLSSLELGDSALYFCASSVDLRGANVLTFGAGSRLTVL.

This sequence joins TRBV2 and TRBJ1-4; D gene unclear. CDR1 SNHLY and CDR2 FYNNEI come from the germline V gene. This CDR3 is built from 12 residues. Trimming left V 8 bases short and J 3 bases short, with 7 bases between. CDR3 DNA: TGTGCCAGCCGACTGTCTAATGAAAAACTGTTTTTT. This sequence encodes CASRLSNEKLFF.

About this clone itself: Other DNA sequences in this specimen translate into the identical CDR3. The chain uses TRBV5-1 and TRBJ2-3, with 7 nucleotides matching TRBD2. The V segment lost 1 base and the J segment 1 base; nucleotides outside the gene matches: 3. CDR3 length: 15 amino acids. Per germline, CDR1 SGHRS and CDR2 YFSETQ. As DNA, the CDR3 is TGCGCCAGCAGCTTGTCGGGGGGAGGCACAGATACGCAGTATTTT. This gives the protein CASSLSGGGTDTQYF.

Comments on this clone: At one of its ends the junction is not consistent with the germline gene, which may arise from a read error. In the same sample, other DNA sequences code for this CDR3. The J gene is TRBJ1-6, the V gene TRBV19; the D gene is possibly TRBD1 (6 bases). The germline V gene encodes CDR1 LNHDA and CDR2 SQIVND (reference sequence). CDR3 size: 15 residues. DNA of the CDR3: TGTGCCAGTAGTATCGCAGGGGTCCATAATTCCCCCCTCCACTTT. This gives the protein CASSIAGVHNSPLHF.

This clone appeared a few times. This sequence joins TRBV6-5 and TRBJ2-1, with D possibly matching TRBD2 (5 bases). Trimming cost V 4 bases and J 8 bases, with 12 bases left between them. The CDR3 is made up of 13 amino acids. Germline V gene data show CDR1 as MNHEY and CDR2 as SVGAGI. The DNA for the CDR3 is TGTGCCAGCAGTTTCGGACTGAACGATGAGCAGTTCTTC. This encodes CASSFGLNDEQFF.

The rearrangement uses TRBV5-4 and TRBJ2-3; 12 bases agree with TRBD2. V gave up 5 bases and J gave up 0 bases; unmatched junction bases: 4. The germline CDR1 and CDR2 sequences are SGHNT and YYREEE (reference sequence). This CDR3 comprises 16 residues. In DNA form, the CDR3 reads TGTGCCAGCAGTAGGACTAGCGGGACTAGCACAGATACGCAGTATTTT. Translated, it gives CASSRTSGTSTDTQYF.

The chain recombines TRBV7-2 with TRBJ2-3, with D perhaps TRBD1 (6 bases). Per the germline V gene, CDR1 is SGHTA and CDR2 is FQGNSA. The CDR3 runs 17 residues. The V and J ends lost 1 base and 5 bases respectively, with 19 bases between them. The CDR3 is CASSLEGVAGRGDTQYF. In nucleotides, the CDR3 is TGTGCCAGCAGCTTAGAGGGGGTAGCAGGACGCGGAGATACGCAGTATTTT.

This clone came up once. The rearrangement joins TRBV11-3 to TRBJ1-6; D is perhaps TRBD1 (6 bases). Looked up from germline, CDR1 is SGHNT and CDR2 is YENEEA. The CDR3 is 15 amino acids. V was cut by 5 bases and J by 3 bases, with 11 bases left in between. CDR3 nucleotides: TGTGCCAGCAGCCACGACAGGATCTATAATTCACCCCTCCACTTT. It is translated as CASSHDRIYNSPLHF.

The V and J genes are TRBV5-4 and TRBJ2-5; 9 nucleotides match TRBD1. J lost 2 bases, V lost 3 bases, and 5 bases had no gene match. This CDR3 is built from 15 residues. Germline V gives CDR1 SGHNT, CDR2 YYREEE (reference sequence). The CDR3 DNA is TGTGCCAGCAGCTCAGGACAGGGGATACAAGAGACCCAGTACTTC. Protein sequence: CASSSGQGIQETQYF.